The clone carrying this T cell receptor (beta chain) was seen more than once but under ten times. The data were taken from a study of blood T cell repertoires in COVID-19. On the study more broadly: Material from acute and convalescent COVID-19 was sourced from the United States, Italy and Spain. T cells, B-cell-depleted T cells, or PBMCs provided the cDNA or gDNA that served as material.

Original handling: Estimation of nucleated cell counts was performed using reference gene primer amplification. This table comes from immunoSEQ multiplex PCR, and its TCRdb copy is limited to in-frame clones, with some not included. V, J and clone size were drawn from that table, and D and trimming were deduced from the DNA. Altogether around 140,000 clones are present, roughly 88% being singletons, with the ten largest covering roughly 10%. This CDR3 spans 16 amino acids. V trimming: 5 bases; J trimming: 5 bases; junction bases outside the gene matches: 9. The germline CDR1 and CDR2 sequences are WNHNN and SYGVQD (reference sequence).

Sequencing was performed on peripheral blood. The chain uses TRBV10-1 and TRBJ2-2, with TRBD1 matching over 9 bases. The sequence was obtained from a man between 60 and 70 years old with active or convalescent COVID-19. CDR3 sequence (DNA): TGCGCCAGCAGTCCCCCGGGACAGGGTGTAACCGGGGAGCTGTTTTTT. Its translation is CASSPPGQGVTGELFF.